This entry lists 21 T cell receptor beta chains sequenced from one sample in a study of cytomegalovirus exposure and HLA in healthy donors. Primers: 60 Vbeta forward and 13 Jbeta reverse. TCRdb keeps only in-frame clones here, not all; method: immunoSEQ multiplex PCR. The table lists 150,000 to 200,000 clones, approximately 80% of them singletons. The sequenced material came from PBMCs. The receptors stem from a woman in her 30s in good health and CMV-seronegative.

V and J are TRBV19 and TRBJ2-3; 15 bases align to TRBD2. Trimming took 5 bases from V and 4 from J; bases not matched to a gene: 4. The CDR3 is 16 amino acids. The germline gives CDR1 LNHDA, CDR2 SQIVND (reference sequence). The CDR3 here is CASSARTSGGADTQYF. DNA of the CDR3: TGTGCCAGTAGTGCAAGGACTAGCGGGGGGGCAGATACGCAGTATTTT.

The chain is built from TRBV10-1 and TRBJ1-5; 8 positions agree with TRBD1. The CDR3 consists of 13 residues. V lost 7 bases to trimming and J lost 5 bases; unmatched junction nucleotides: 4. Germline V lookup: CDR1 WNHNN, CDR2 SYGVQD (reference sequence). The CDR3 is CASTGQGHQPQHF. The CDR3 DNA reads as TGCGCCAGCACCGGACAGGGCCATCAGCCCCAGCATTTT.

This clone appeared a few times. This sequence joins TRBV30 and TRBJ1-1; TRBD1 aligns across 8 bases. The CDR3 loop spans 14 amino acids. Looked up from germline, CDR1 is GTSNPN and CDR2 is SVGIG (reference sequence). V was pared by 0 bases and J by 1 base, with 1 base of the junction left unmatched. The CDR3 region has the DNA TGTGCCTGGAGTGTCGGACAGGGGAACACTGAAGCTTTCTTT. Residues: CAWSVGQGNTEAFF.

V gene TRBV30 combines with J gene TRBJ1-6, with no clear D. The CDR3 has 13 amino acids. The V end lost 2 bases, the J end lost 7 bases, and 9 bases lay between the germline ends. The germline CDR1 and CDR2 sequences are GTSNPN and SVGIG (reference sequence). CDR3 nucleotide sequence: TGTGCCTGGAGTCGGGGAGGGAATTCACCCCTCCACTTT. This encodes CAWSRGGNSPLHF.

This clone was seen a handful of times. This chain links TRBV9 with TRBJ1-1; TRBD1 agrees at 7 bases. J was trimmed by 1 base and V by 4 bases; bases with no gene match: 4. Germline CDR1 and CDR2: SGDLS and YYNGEE. The CDR3 loop spans 14 amino acids. The CDR3 nucleotides read TGTGCCAGCAGCCCATGGACAGGGAACACTGAAGCTTTCTTT. It encodes CASSPWTGNTEAFF.

The chain joins TRBV5-5 to TRBJ1-1; D is perhaps TRBD1 (5 bases). The CDR3 totals 15 residues. The V gene's germline CDR1 is SGHKS and CDR2 YYEKEE (reference sequence). The ends were cut back, 4 bases at V and 7 bases at J, with 20 bases in the middle. As DNA, the CDR3 is TGTGCCAGCAGCCCACCGGGACTCCTCTCCTTTGAAGCTTTCTTT. It codes for CASSPPGLLSFEAFF.

This clone was seen only a few times. The J gene is TRBJ2-3, the V gene TRBV5-1; 9 nucleotides align to TRBD1. CDR3 length equals 16 residues. After removal of 0 bases from V and 1 base from J, the junction contained 3 bases not matched to a gene. Per germline, CDR1 SGHRS and CDR2 YFSETQ. CDR3 coding DNA: TGCGCCAGCAGCTTGGCCCGGGACAGGGGCACAGATACGCAGTATTTT. Translating gives CASSLARDRGTDTQYF.

This chain joins TRBV7-3 and TRBJ2-5; 7 bases match TRBD2. This CDR3 spans 15 amino acids. Germline CDR1 SGHTA, CDR2 FQGTGA. J lost 0 bases, V lost 5 bases, and 6 bases had no gene match. This CDR3 reads CASSQNGGNQETQYF. Written as DNA, the CDR3 is TGTGCCAGCAGCCAAAACGGGGGGAACCAAGAGACCCAGTACTTC.

This chain links TRBV6-1 with TRBJ2-3; the match to TRBD2 covers 7 bases. The V gene's germline CDR1 is MNHNS and CDR2 SASEGT. After removal of 4 bases from V and 1 base from J, the junction contained 2 bases not matched to a gene. The CDR3 has 14 amino acids. The CDR3 loop reads CASSVAGGTDTQYF. In nucleotides, the CDR3 is TGTGCCAGCAGTGTCGCGGGGGGCACAGATACGCAGTATTTT.

The chain recombines TRBV19 with TRBJ2-7; weak D call: TRBD2 (6 bases). The germline gives CDR1 LNHDA, CDR2 SQIVND (reference sequence). This CDR3 contains 13 residues. Trimming took 5 bases from V and 8 from J, leaving 16 bases between them. CDR3 region: CASSLRDREKQYF. The DNA for the CDR3 is TGTGCCAGTAGTCTCCGGGACCGGGAGAAGCAGTACTTC. Combining the CDR3 with reference TRBV19 and TRBJ2-7 gives the whole variable domain DGGITQSPKYLFRKEGQNVTLSCEQNLNHDAMYWYRQDPGQGLRLIYYSQIVNDFQKGDIAEGYSVSREKKESFPLTVTSAQKNPTAFYLCASSLRDREKQYFGPGTRLTVT.

This rearrangement joins TRBV7-3 to TRBJ1-1; 7 nucleotides match TRBD1. Germline lookup yields CDR1 SGHTA and CDR2 FQGTGA. Trimming took 4 bases from V and 5 from J; bases not matched to a gene: 4. CDR3 length equals 13 residues. Written as DNA, the CDR3 is TGTGCCAGCAGCTCGACGACAGGGACTGAAGCTTTCTTT. This gives the protein CASSSTTGTEAFF.

This chain joins TRBV10-2 and TRBJ2-7; 7 nucleotides match TRBD1. CDR1 WSHSY and CDR2 SAAADI come from the germline V gene. The CDR3 consists of 15 residues. The V gene end was trimmed by 3 bases and the J gene end by 1 base; junction bases not matched to a gene: 6. CDR3 bases: TGCGCCAGCAGTGACGACAGGGAGTTATCCTACGAGCAGTACTTC. This gives the protein CASSDDRELSYEQYF.

The V gene is TRBV7-3, the J gene TRBJ2-3; TRBD2 might be the D (5 bases). Germline V gene lookup returns CDR1 SGHTA and CDR2 FQGTGA. The V gene lost 1 base and the J gene lost 2 bases, with 10 bases spanning the gap. The CDR3 is 15 residues long. The CDR3 sequence is CASSLNAGLTDTQYF. The CDR3 DNA reads TGTGCCAGCAGCTTAAACGCGGGCCTCACAGATACGCAGTATTTT.

This clone was seen a single time. The chain combines TRBV15 with TRBJ1-2, with 7 bases that match TRBD1. Germline V gene lookup returns CDR1 LNHNV and CDR2 YYDKDF (reference sequence). With V trimmed by 1 base and J by 6 bases, 8 bases remained unmatched. The CDR3 sequence is 15 residues long. The CDR3 region has the DNA TGTGCCACCAGCAGAGGGGGGACAGTGAAGGATGGCTACACCTTC. It translates to CATSRGGTVKDGYTF.

This clone was seen a handful of times. The V call is TRBV6-1, the J call TRBJ1-2; 10 bases align to TRBD1. The germline gives CDR1 MNHNS, CDR2 SASEGT. The CDR3 has 18 residues. V was pared by 3 bases and J by 4 bases, with 14 bases of the junction left unmatched. The CDR3 loop reads CASSDTGTGAHRVYGYTF. The CDR3 DNA sequence: TGTGCCAGCAGTGACACCGGGACAGGGGCCCATAGGGTCTATGGCTACACCTTC.

The chain combines TRBV27 with TRBJ2-1; 7 nucleotides match TRBD2. Germline CDR1 MNHEY, CDR2 SMNVEV (reference sequence). The CDR3 has 16 residues. The ends lost 5 bases at V and 4 bases at J; junction bases unmatched: 11. For the CDR3, the DNA is TGTGCCAGCAGTATCTTTACGGGGGAGGGGTACAATGAGCAGTTCTTC. Its protein product is CASSIFTGEGYNEQFF.

This rearrangement joins TRBV27 to TRBJ2-3; D is uncertain. The V end lost 6 bases, the J end lost 0 bases, and 10 bases lay between the germline ends. The CDR3 is 14 amino acids. CDR1 MNHEY and CDR2 SMNVEV come from the germline V gene (reference sequence). This CDR3 is CASRWSVSTDTQYF. CDR3 sequence (DNA): TGTGCCAGCAGATGGAGCGTCAGCACAGATACGCAGTATTTT.

In nucleotides, the CDR3 is TGTGCCTGGAGTGGGGTTGCTTCGACAGGGGGCGGTGAGACCCAGTACTTC. Protein sequence: CAWSGVASTGGGETQYF. The chain combines TRBV30 with TRBJ2-5, with TRBD1 matching over 10 bases. Per germline, CDR1 GTSNPN and CDR2 SVGIG (reference sequence). The CDR3 is 17 amino acids. The V and J ends lost 1 base and 5 bases, in that order; junction bases with no gene match: 13.

This chain connects TRBV2 to TRBJ2-7, with D maybe TRBD1 (6 bases). The germline V and J ends were trimmed by 11 bases and 6 bases, with 17 bases remaining between them. CDR3 length: 12 residues. Germline CDR1 SNHLY, CDR2 FYNNEI. The CDR3 sequence is CAGSGGQREQYF. The CDR3 nucleotides are TGTGCCGGGAGTGGGGGACAACGCGAGCAGTACTTC. Full variable domain (rest looked up from reference TRBV2 and TRBJ2-7): EPEVTQTPSHQVTQMGQEVILRCVPISNHLYFYWYRQILGQKVEFLVSFYNNEISEKSEIFDDQFSVERPDGSNFTLKIRSTKLEDSAMYFCAGSGGQREQYFGPGTRLTVT.

The V and J genes are TRBV18 and TRBJ1-5; D ambiguous. Germline V lookup: CDR1 KGHSH, CDR2 LQKENI. V was trimmed by 2 bases and J by 2 bases, leaving 10 bases between them. The CDR3 is made up of 15 amino acids. The CDR3 loop reads CASSPGFGGNQPQHF. The CDR3 coding sequence is TGTGCCAGCTCACCAGGATTCGGGGGCAATCAGCCCCAGCATTTT.

This clone was counted once. This rearrangement joins TRBV28 to TRBJ2-1, with a weak D call TRBD1 (5 bases). Trimming took off 6 bases at V and 15 bases at J, with 18 bases between the two ends. This CDR3 region has 12 residues. The germline gives CDR1 MDHEN, CDR2 SYDVKM. CDR3 sequence (DNA): TGTGCCAGCAGCGCCCCAGGGAAGCTCCGGTTCTTC. As protein: CASSAPGKLRFF.